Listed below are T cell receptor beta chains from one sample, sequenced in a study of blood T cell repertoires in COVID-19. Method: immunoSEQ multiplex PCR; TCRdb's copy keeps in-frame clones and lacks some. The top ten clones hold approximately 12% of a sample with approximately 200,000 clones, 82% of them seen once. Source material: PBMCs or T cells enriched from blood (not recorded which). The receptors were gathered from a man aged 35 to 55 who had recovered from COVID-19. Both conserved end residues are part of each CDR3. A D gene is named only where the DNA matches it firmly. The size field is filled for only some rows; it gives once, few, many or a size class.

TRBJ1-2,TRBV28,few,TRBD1,TGTGCCAGCAGCGTACAGGGGGTCCCGTATGGCTACACCTTC,CASSVQGVPYGYTF
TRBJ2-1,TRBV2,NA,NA,TGTGCCAGTGTGCCAAGGGGGAATGAGCAGTTCTTC,CASVPRGNEQFF
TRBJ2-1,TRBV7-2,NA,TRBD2,TGTGCCAGCAGCTTGGGACTAGACGTTTACAATGAGCAGTTCTTC,CASSLGLDVYNEQFF
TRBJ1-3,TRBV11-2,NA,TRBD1,TGTGCCAGCAGCTTCGGCCCAGGGGGGAGCTCTGGAAACACCATATATTTT,CASSFGPGGSSGNTIYF
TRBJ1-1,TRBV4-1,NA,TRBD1,TGCGCCAGCAGCCCTGGACAGGGTCCTATGAACACTGAAGCTTTCTTT,CASSPGQGPMNTEAFF
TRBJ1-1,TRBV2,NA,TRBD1,TGTGCCAGCAGTTACAGGGGTAGCGACACTGAAGCTTTCTTT,CASSYRGSDTEAFF
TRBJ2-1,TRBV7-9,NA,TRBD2,TGTGCCAGCAGCTTCGAGCGGGAGACCAACAATGAGCAGTTCTTC,CASSFERETNNEQFF
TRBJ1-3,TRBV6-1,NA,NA,TGTGCCAGCAGTGACGACATGGGGCCTAGAAACACCATATATTTT,CASSDDMGPRNTIYF
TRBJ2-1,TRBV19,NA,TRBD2,TGTGCCAGTAGCCTGGGAGGGACTAGCGGGGCGAATGAGCAGTTCTTC,CASSLGGTSGANEQFF
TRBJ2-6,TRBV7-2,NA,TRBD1,TGTGCCAGCAGCTCCCTAGGACAGGGAGCCGGGGCCAACGTCCTGACTTTC,CASSSLGQGAGANVLTF
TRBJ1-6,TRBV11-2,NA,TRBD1,TGTGCCAGCAGCTTAGGGTGGACAGGGCTCCACTTT,CASSLGWTGLHF
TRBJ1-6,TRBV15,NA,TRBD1,TGTGCCACCAGCAGCGACAGGGCAGGAAACTCACCCCTCCACTTT,CATSSDRAGNSPLHF
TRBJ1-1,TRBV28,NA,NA,TGTGCCAGCAGTTTGCTACGCACTGAAGCTTTCTTT,CASSLLRTEAFF
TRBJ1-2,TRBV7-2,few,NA,TGTGCCAGCAGCTTTTACGGGTTTCACACCTTC,CASSFYGFHTF
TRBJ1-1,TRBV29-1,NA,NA,TGCAGCGTTAGGGAGGGGATGACTGAAGCTTTCTTT,CSVREGMTEAFF
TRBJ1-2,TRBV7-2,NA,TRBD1,TGTGCCAGCAGCTCGGGACAGGGGGCGGTTGGCTACACCTTC,CASSSGQGAVGYTF
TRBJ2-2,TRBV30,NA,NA,TGTGCCTGGAGGTCGGACAGCTGGACCGGGGAGCTGTTTTTT,CAWRSDSWTGELFF
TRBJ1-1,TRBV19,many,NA,TGTGCCAGTCGACTTGGGAACACTGAAGCTTTCTTT,CASRLGNTEAFF
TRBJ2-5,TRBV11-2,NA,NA,TGTGCCAGCAGCTTAGATAATTTTGCTAGCGCCTTCAAGGGGACCCAGTACTTC,CASSLDNFASAFKGTQYF
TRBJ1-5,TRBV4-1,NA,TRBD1,TGCGCCAGCAGCCAAGATGGGACAGGGGGTCAGCCCCAGCATTTT,CASSQDGTGGQPQHF
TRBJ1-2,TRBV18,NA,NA,TGTGCCAGCTCACCCAGACTCCGACAGGAAATCATCTATGGCTACACCTTC,CASSPRLRQEIIYGYTF
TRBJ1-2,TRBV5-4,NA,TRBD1,TGTGCCAGCAGCACCCAGACAGGGGCCTATGGCTACACCTTC,CASSTQTGAYGYTF
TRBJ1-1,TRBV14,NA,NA,TGTGCCAGCAGCCCCCGGACAGCCTCCTATATGAACACTGAAGCTTTCTTT,CASSPRTASYMNTEAFF
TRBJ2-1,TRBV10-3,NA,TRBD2,TGTGCCATCAGTGAGGGGACTACCATCGGTGAGCAGTTCTTC,CAISEGTTIGEQFF
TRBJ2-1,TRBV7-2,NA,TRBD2,TGTGCCAGCAGGGGGGGGCCTAGCGGGAGTAATGAGCAGTTCTTC,CASRGGPSGSNEQFF
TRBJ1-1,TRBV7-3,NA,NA,TGTGCCAGCAGCTCAAAAGGCGGGGAACTGAACACTGAAGCTTTCTTT,CASSSKGGELNTEAFF
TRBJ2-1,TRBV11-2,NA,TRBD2,TGTGCCAGCAGCTTAGATGGCGGGGGAGGCAATGAGCAGTTCTTC,CASSLDGGGGNEQFF
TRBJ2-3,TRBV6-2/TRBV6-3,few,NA,TGTGCCAGCAGTTACGGGGCGGGGCCCACAGATACGCAGTATTTT,CASSYGAGPTDTQYF
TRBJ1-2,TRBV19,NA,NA,TGTGCCAGTATCCAGGGGAACTATGGCTACACCTTC,CASIQGNYGYTF
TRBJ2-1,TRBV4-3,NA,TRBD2,TGCGCCAGCAGCCAAGATCCGAGCGGGAGTGGCCATGAGCAGTTCTTC,CASSQDPSGSGHEQFF
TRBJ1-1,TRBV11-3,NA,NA,TGTGCCAGCAGCTTCGACGGACAGCGAAACACTGAAGCTTTCTTT,CASSFDGQRNTEAFF
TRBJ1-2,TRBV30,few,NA,TGTGCTGGGGAAGGGGTCTATGGCTACACCTTC,CAGEGVYGYTF
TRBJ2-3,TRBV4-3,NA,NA,TGCGCCAGCAGCCAAGATAGCCTAGCAACAGATACGCAGTATTTT,CASSQDSLATDTQYF
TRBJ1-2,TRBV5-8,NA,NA,TGTGCCAGCAGCCTTTCGGGCGGGGTACCCTATGGCTACACCTTC,CASSLSGGVPYGYTF
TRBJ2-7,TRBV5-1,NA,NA,TGCGCCAGCAGCTTGGCAGGGCAGATCTCCTACGAGCAGTACTTC,CASSLAGQISYEQYF
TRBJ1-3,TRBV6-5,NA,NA,TGTGCCAGCAGTTACGCGACAGCTGGAAACACCATATATTTT,CASSYATAGNTIYF
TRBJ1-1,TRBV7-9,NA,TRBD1,TGTGCCAGCAGCCCTCGGACAGGTATTATGAACACTGAAGCTTTCTTT,CASSPRTGIMNTEAFF
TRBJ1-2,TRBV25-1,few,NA,TGTGCCAGCAGTGATGTTCGGGGTCGGAGCTATGGCTACACCTTC,CASSDVRGRSYGYTF
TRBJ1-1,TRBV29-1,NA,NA,TGCAGCGTCGCGGGGCGGTCGAACACTGAAGCTTTCTTT,CSVAGRSNTEAFF
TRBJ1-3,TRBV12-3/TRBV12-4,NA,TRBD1,TGTGCCAGCAGGCAGACAGGGGGAAACACCATATATTTT,CASRQTGGNTIYF
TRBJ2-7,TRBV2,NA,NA,TGTGCCAGCGGGCACAGGACAACCAGCCCCTACGAGCAGTACTTC,CASGHRTTSPYEQYF
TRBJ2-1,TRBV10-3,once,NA,TGTGCCATCAGCGGGATTGGAAATGAGCAGTTCTTC,CAISGIGNEQFF
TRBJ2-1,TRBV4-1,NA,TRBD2,TGCGCCAGCAGCTCACCGACTAGCGGGAGGAATAATGAGCAGTTCTTC,CASSSPTSGRNNEQFF
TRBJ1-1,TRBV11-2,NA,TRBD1,TGTGCCAGCAGCTCGACAGGGGGGAACACTGAAGCTTTCTTT,CASSSTGGNTEAFF
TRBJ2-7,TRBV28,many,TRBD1,TGTGCCAGCAGTCAGATGGGACAGGGGCTCGAAGAGCAGTACTTC,CASSQMGQGLEEQYF
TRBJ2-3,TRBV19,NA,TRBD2,TGTGCCAGTAGTCCGCCTAGCGGGATAAGGACAGATACGCAGTATTTT,CASSPPSGIRTDTQYF
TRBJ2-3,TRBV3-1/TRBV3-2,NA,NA,TGTGCCAGCAGCCAAGATTCGGGGGATACGCAGTATTTT,CASSQDSGDTQYF
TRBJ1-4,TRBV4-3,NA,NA,TGCGCCAGCAGCCAAGATATAGGGGGTAATGAAAAACTGTTTTTT,CASSQDIGGNEKLFF
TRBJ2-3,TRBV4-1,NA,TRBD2,TGCGCCAGCAGTCCTATTGGAGCGGGAGGGGGCGCAGATACGCAGTATTTT,CASSPIGAGGGADTQYF
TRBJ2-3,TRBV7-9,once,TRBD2,TGTGCCAGCAGCTCCTACTATCTAGCGGCTAGCACAGATACGCAGTATTTT,CASSSYYLAASTDTQYF
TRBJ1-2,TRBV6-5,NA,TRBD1,TGTGCCAGCAGCCGGGACAGGGGTGGTGCCTATGGCTACACCTTC,CASSRDRGGAYGYTF
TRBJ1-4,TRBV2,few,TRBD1,TGTGCCAGCAACTTCCGGGACAGGGATGAAAAACTGTTTTTT,CASNFRDRDEKLFF